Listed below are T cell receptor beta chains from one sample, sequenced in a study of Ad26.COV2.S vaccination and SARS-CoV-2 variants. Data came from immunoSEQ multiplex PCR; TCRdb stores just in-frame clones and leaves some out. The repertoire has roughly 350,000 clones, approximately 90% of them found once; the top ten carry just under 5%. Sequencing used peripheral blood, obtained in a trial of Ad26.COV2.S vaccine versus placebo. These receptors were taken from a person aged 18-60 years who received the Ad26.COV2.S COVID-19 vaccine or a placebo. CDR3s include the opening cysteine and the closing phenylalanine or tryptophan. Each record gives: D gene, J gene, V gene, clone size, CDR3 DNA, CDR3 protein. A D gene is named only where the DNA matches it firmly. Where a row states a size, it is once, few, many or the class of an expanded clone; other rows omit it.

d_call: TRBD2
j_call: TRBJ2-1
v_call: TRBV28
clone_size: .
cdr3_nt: TGTGCCAGCAGTTTAAGGGCTAGCGGGACATTCCATGAGCAGTTCTTC
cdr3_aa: CASSLRASGTFHEQFF

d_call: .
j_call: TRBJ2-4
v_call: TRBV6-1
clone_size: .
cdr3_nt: TGTGCCAGCAGTGAACTGCAATTAGCCAAAAACATTCAGTACTTC
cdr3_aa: CASSELQLAKNIQYF

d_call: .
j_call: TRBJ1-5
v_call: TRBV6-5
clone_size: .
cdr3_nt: TGTGCCAGCGGTCAGGGCCCCAATCAGCCCCAGCATTTT
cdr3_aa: CASGQGPNQPQHF

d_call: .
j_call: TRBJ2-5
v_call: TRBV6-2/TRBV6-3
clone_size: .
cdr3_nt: TGTGCCAGCAGTTATCCACAGACCCAGTACTTC
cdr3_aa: CASSYPQTQYF

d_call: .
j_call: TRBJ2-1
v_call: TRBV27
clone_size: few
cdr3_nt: TGTGCCAGCAGTTTTTCAACAGGGTATGAGCAGTTCTTC
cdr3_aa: CASSFSTGYEQFF

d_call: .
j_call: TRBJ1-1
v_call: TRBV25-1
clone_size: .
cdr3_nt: TGTGCCAGCAGGGCCACGCTCAACACTGAAGCTTTCTTT
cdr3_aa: CASRATLNTEAFF

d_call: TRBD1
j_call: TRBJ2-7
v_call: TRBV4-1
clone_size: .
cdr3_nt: TGCGCCAGCAGCTACGGACAGGGACCTACCTACGAGCAGTACTTC
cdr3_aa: CASSYGQGPTYEQYF

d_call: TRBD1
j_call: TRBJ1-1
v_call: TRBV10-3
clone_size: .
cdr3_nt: TGTGCCATCAGTAGCGGACAGGGGACTGAAGCTTTCTTT
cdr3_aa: CAISSGQGTEAFF

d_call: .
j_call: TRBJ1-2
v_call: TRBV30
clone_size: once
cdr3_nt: TGTGCCTGCCGGACAGTCACACAGGGCGGCTACACCTTC
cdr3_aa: CACRTVTQGGYTF

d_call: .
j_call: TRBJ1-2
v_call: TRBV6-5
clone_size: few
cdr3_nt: TGTGCCAGCAGTCCGGGGACGTACGGCTACACCTTC
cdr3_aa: CASSPGTYGYTF

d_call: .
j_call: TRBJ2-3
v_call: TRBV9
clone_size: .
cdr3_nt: TGTGCCAGCAGCGCGCGACACTCGGAGGGGGATACGCAGTATTTT
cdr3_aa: CASSARHSEGDTQYF

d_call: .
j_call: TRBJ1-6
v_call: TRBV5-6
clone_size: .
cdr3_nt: TGTGCCAGCAGCTTTAGGCAGGGTTGGACACCCCTCCACTTT
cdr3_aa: CASSFRQGWTPLHF

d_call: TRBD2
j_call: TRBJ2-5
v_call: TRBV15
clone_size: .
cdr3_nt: TGTGCCACCAGCAGAGGAGGCGGGGGTTATTGGCGAGAGACCCAGTACTTC
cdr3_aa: CATSRGGGGYWRETQYF

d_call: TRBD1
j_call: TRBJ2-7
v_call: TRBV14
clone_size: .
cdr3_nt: TGTGCCAGCAGCCAAGATTGGACTCCACAGGGGATAACCTACGAGCAGTACTTC
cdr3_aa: CASSQDWTPQGITYEQYF

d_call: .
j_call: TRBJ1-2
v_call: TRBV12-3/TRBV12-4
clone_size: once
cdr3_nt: TGTGCCAGCAGTTTAAGGAGGGGACTTGGCTACACCTTC
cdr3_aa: CASSLRRGLGYTF

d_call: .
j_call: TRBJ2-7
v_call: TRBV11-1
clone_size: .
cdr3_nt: TGTGCCAGCAGCTCCACTCAGACGGGGGCCAGGAAGCAGTACTTC
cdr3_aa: CASSSTQTGARKQYF

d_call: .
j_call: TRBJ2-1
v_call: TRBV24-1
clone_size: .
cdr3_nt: TGTGCCACCAGTGATTCTGGAACGGGAAACAATGAGCAGTTCTTC
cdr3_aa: CATSDSGTGNNEQFF

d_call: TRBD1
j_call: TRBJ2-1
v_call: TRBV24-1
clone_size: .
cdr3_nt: TGTGCCACCAGTGACGAGAAAGGGGGCGGTGAGCAGTTCTTC
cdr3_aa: CATSDEKGGGEQFF

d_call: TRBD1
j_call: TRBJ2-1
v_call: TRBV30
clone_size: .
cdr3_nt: TGTGCCTGGACTGTTGGTAGGGGGACAGGGTCATGGAGGAATGAGCAGTTCTTC
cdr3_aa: CAWTVGRGTGSWRNEQFF

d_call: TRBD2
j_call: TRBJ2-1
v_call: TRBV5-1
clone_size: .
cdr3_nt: TGCGCCAGCAGCTTCACGGGAGGCCGACCTAATGAGCAGTTCTTC
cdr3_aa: CASSFTGGRPNEQFF

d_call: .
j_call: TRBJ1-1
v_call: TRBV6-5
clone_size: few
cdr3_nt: TGTGCCAGCACGTGGGAGAACACTGAAGCTTTCTTT
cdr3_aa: CASTWENTEAFF

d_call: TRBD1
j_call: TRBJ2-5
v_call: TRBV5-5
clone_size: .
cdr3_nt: TGTGCCAGCAGCTTGGTGGACAGGGGGAGGGAGACCCAGTACTTC
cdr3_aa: CASSLVDRGRETQYF

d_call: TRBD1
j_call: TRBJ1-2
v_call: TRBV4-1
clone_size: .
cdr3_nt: TGCGCCAGCAGCCAAGGACCCGGGACAGGGGGCTATGGCTACACCTTC
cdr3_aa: CASSQGPGTGGYGYTF